The 5 T cell receptor beta chains below all came from one sample that was sequenced in a study of T cell changes during pregnancy in multiple sclerosis. Method: immunoSEQ multiplex PCR; TCRdb's copy keeps in-frame clones and lacks some. Of some 49,000 clones in the sample, 85% to 90% were seen once. Here the sequenced sample was peripheral blood, taken after pregnancy. These receptors all stem from a female donor in good health, enrolled as a control in a pregnancy study.

V and J are TRBV6-6 and TRBJ2-5; the match to TRBD1 covers 10 bases. In germline, CDR1 is MNHNY, CDR2 SVGAGI (reference sequence). Unmatched junction bases numbered 3, after V lost 0 bases and J lost 5 bases. This CDR3 has 15 amino acids. CDR3 DNA: TGTGCCAGCAGTTACTCGACAGGGGGCACTGAGACCCAGTACTTC. Protein product: CASSYSTGGTETQYF.

The rearrangement uses TRBV28 and TRBJ1-2; 9 bases agree with TRBD1. Trimming at V came to 6 bases and at J to 4 bases, leaving 6 bases not matched to a gene. This CDR3 is built from 14 residues. Germline V gives CDR1 MDHEN, CDR2 SYDVKM. DNA of the CDR3: TGTGCCAGCAGACAGTTGGGACAGGGCTATGGCTACACCTTC. Translation gives CASRQLGQGYGYTF.

The chain carries TRBV7-8 and TRBJ2-7, with D hard to call. V lost 5 bases to trimming and J lost 0 bases, with 11 bases between them. Germline CDR1 reads SGHVS; CDR2 reads FQNEAQ. This CDR3 has 14 residues. The CDR3 protein is CASSPLSDSYEQYF. The CDR3 DNA sequence: TGTGCCAGCAGCCCCCTGTCAGACTCCTACGAGCAGTACTTC.

This chain joins TRBV7-2 and TRBJ1-1; 8 positions agree with TRBD1. The CDR3 runs 14 residues. J lost 3 bases, V lost 6 bases, and 6 bases had no gene match. CDR1 and CDR2 (germline): SGHTA, FQGNSA. In DNA, the CDR3 is TGTGCCAGCAGGAAACTACAGGGGGACACTGAAGCTTTCTTT. It translates to CASRKLQGDTEAFF.

This chain uses TRBV15 with TRBJ1-2; 7 bases align to TRBD1. The V segment lost 0 bases and the J segment 7 bases; nucleotides outside the gene matches: 11. The CDR3 is made up of 16 amino acids. Germline-derived CDR1 and CDR2 are LNHNV and YYDKDF (reference sequence). The CDR3 is CATSREAQGDTFGYTF. The CDR3 nucleotides are TGTGCCACCAGCAGAGAAGCTCAGGGGGATACCTTTGGCTACACCTTC.